A single sample gave rise to the 29 T cell receptor beta chains below, sequenced in a study of cytomegalovirus exposure and HLA in healthy donors. PCR involved 60 Vbeta and 13 Jbeta primers. The method was immunoSEQ multiplex PCR; TCRdb's version includes in-frame clones alone and lacks a portion of them. The table has some 150,000 clones, over 80% seen once. Source material: PBMCs. The receptor set was obtained from a woman aged 25-40 years in good health and CMV-seronegative.

The chain has TRBV5-4 and TRBJ1-1; 7 bases agree with TRBD1. The junction had 3 bases not matched to a gene; V was cut back by 4 bases and J by 0 bases. The CDR3 sequence is 14 residues long. Looked up from germline, CDR1 is SGHNT and CDR2 is YYREEE (reference sequence). In DNA, the CDR3 is TGTGCCAGCAGCATGACAGGGCTGAACACTGAAGCTTTCTTT. Translation: CASSMTGLNTEAFF. The variable domain in full, with the rest retrieved from reference TRBV5-4 and TRBJ1-1, is ETGVTQSPTHLIKTRGQQVTLRCSSQSGHNTVSWYQQALGQGPQFIFQYYREEENGRGNFPPRFSGLQFPNYSSELNVNALELDDSALYLCASSMTGLNTEAFFGQGTRLTVV.

Regarding this clone: The conserved phenylalanine or tryptophan normally closing the CDR3 is absent here, so this likely arose from a read error. The chain links TRBV5-4 to TRBJ1-2, with a possible D match to TRBD1 (5 bases). Trimming cost V 5 bases and J 8 bases, with 19 bases left between them. The CDR3 is made up of 14 amino acids. Germline lookup yields CDR1 SGHNT and CDR2 YYREEE (reference sequence). This CDR3 is CASSSPREGWGYTL. CDR3 DNA: TGTGCCAGCAGTTCCCCCAGGGAGGGCTGGGGCTACACCCTC.

The V gene is TRBV5-1, the J gene TRBJ2-6; tentatively, D is TRBD2 (5 bases). The CDR3 runs 15 residues. In germline, CDR1 is SGHRS, CDR2 YFSETQ. V gave up 4 bases and J gave up 2 bases, with 10 bases separating them. This chain's CDR3 is CASSPTGTGANVLTF. The CDR3 DNA reads TGCGCCAGCAGCCCCACGGGGACTGGGGCCAACGTCCTGACTTTC.

The rearrangement uses TRBV29-1 and TRBJ2-5; 7 bases align to TRBD1. The J call may be incorrect, as the DNA end agrees better with TRBJ2-7. Germline values: CDR1 SQVTM, CDR2 ANQGSEA. The CDR3 is 15 amino acids. The CDR3: CSGLRPGQGAYEQYF. CDR3 nucleotide sequence: TGCAGCGGTCTGAGGCCGGGGCAGGGGGCCTACGAGCAGTACTTC.

This rearrangement joins TRBV12-5 to TRBJ2-3; TRBD1 agrees at 7 bases. The CDR3 totals 12 residues. The V gene's germline CDR1 is LGHNT and CDR2 FRNRAP. The CDR3 loop is CASTGRTDTQYF. The CDR3 bases are TGTGCCTCGACAGGGCGCACAGATACGCAGTATTTT.

The chain links TRBV2 to TRBJ2-2; the match to TRBD1 covers 8 bases. CDR3 length: 16 amino acids. With 1 base clipped from V and 6 bases from J, the junction kept 7 bases outside the gene matches. Per the germline V gene, CDR1 is SNHLY and CDR2 is FYNNEI. CDR3 sequence (DNA): TGTGCCAGCAGTGAAGGGACAGGGCACCAGCCCGGGGAGCTGTTTTTT. It specifies CASSEGTGHQPGELFF. The complete variable domain, with remaining parts taken from reference TRBV2 and TRBJ2-2, reads EPEVTQTPSHQVTQMGQEVILRCVPISNHLYFYWYRQILGQKVEFLVSFYNNEISEKSEIFDDQFSVERPDGSNFTLKIRSTKLEDSAMYFCASSEGTGHQPGELFFGEGSRLTVL.

The chain combines TRBV15 with TRBJ1-6, with 12 positions matching TRBD1. Losses at the gene ends were 1 base for V and 10 bases for J; bases not matched to a gene: 11. The CDR3 is 18 amino acids. Germline V gene data show CDR1 as LNHNV and CDR2 as YYDKDF (reference sequence). CDR3 protein: CATSRGTPGQGAGSPLHF. CDR3 DNA: TGTGCCACCAGCAGAGGCACCCCGGGACAGGGGGCAGGATCACCCCTCCACTTT.

The table lists this clone with a count of one. This rearrangement joins TRBV2 to TRBJ2-7; 10 nucleotides align to TRBD2. V gave up 7 bases and J gave up 4 bases; unmatched junction bases: 10. The CDR3 consists of 15 residues. Per the germline V gene, CDR1 is SNHLY and CDR2 is FYNNEI. CDR3 loop: CASTITSGVGYEQYF. CDR3 nucleotides: TGTGCCAGCACTATTACTAGCGGGGTGGGATACGAGCAGTACTTC. Full variable domain (missing parts from reference TRBV2 and TRBJ2-7): EPEVTQTPSHQVTQMGQEVILRCVPISNHLYFYWYRQILGQKVEFLVSFYNNEISEKSEIFDDQFSVERPDGSNFTLKIRSTKLEDSAMYFCASTITSGVGYEQYFGPGTRLTVT.

This clone showed up just a few times. This sequence joins TRBV27 and TRBJ2-5, with a weak D call TRBD1 (6 bases). In germline, CDR1 is MNHEY, CDR2 SMNVEV (reference sequence). The CDR3 is 13 residues long. The V and J ends lost 6 bases and 0 bases respectively, with 8 bases between them. This CDR3 is CASRQGDQETQYF. The DNA for the CDR3 is TGTGCCAGCAGACAGGGTGACCAAGAGACCCAGTACTTC.

The chain recombines TRBV12-5 with TRBJ2-2; TRBD2 matches 7 bases. Trimming at V came to 2 bases and at J to 6 bases, leaving 6 bases not matched to a gene. CDR3 size: 15 residues. Germline CDR1 reads LGHNT; CDR2 reads FRNRAP. This CDR3 reads CASGLPSRGAGELFF. Here the CDR3 DNA reads TGTGCTAGTGGTTTGCCTTCTCGGGGGGCCGGGGAGCTGTTTTTT.

The chain combines TRBV4-3 with TRBJ1-6; D uncertain. The V and J ends lost 0 bases and 9 bases respectively, with 9 bases between them. This CDR3 spans 14 amino acids. Per the germline V gene, CDR1 is LGHNA and CDR2 is YSLEER. The CDR3 DNA follows: TGCGCCAGCAGCCAAGAGTCACGGGGTTCACCCCTCCACTTT. Protein product: CASSQESRGSPLHF.

This chain joins TRBV7-2 and TRBJ2-1, with no clear D. Trimming stripped 3 bases from V and 7 bases from J, with 16 bases between. The CDR3 is made up of 15 amino acids. The V gene's germline CDR1 is SGHTA and CDR2 FQGNSA. Here the CDR3 reads CASSFVDPVRNEQFF. CDR3 DNA: TGTGCCAGCAGCTTCGTAGATCCCGTGAGGAATGAGCAGTTCTTC.

The rearrangement joins TRBV6-5 to TRBJ2-1, with TRBD1 matching 7 bases. Looked up from germline, CDR1 is MNHEY and CDR2 is SVGAGI. V shed 1 base and J 4 bases; nucleotides not matched to a gene: 4. The CDR3 covers 15 residues. CDR3 region: CASSYLLDRYNEQFF. The DNA for the CDR3 is TGTGCCAGCAGTTACTTATTGGACAGGTACAATGAGCAGTTCTTC.

This chain links TRBV7-9 with TRBJ1-2; 8 bases match TRBD1. Looked up from germline, CDR1 is SEHNR and CDR2 is FQNEAQ (reference sequence). The CDR3 covers 13 residues. The V and J ends lost 5 bases and 11 bases, in that order; junction bases with no gene match: 10. CDR3 DNA sequence: TGTGCCAGCAGCGGACGGACAGGGCAGAGGTACACCTTC. It specifies CASSGRTGQRYTF.

This clone was detected only a few times. The rearrangement joins TRBV2 to TRBJ1-1; D perhaps matches TRBD1 (5 bases). V shed 6 bases and J shed 0 bases, with 14 bases lying between them. The CDR3 runs 15 residues. In germline, CDR1 is SNHLY, CDR2 FYNNEI. The DNA for the CDR3 is TGTGCCAGCAGGTTGGACAATATTATGAACACTGAAGCTTTCTTT. Its protein product is CASRLDNIMNTEAFF.

V is TRBV9 and J is TRBJ2-7, with 10 nucleotides matching TRBD1. CDR1 is SGDLS, CDR2 YYNGEE, per germline. Trimming removed 5 bases from V and 4 bases from J; junction bases left unmatched: 9. The CDR3 sequence is 15 residues long. The CDR3 spells CASSPWGQGSYEQYF. The DNA of the CDR3 is TGTGCCAGCAGTCCCTGGGGACAGGGGTCTTACGAGCAGTACTTC.

The chain has TRBV6-6 and TRBJ2-5; 9 positions match TRBD2. The CDR3 spans 15 residues. After removal of 5 bases from V and 5 bases from J, the junction contained 9 bases not matched to a gene. The germline V gene has CDR1 MNHNY and CDR2 SVGAGI (reference sequence). The CDR3 protein is CASSGSGSGWETQYF. CDR3 bases: TGTGCCAGCAGTGGTAGCGGGAGTGGCTGGGAGACCCAGTACTTC.

The V and J genes are TRBV2 and TRBJ2-5; D not resolved. The CDR3 is 14 residues long. Trimming pared 3 bases from V and 2 bases from J, leaving 10 bases between. The germline CDR1 and CDR2 sequences are SNHLY and FYNNEI. Here the CDR3 reads CASSEWADQETQYF. CDR3 in DNA: TGTGCCAGCAGTGAGTGGGCAGATCAAGAGACCCAGTACTTC.

This rearrangement joins TRBV11-3 to TRBJ2-3, with 9 bases identical to TRBD1. The V gene end was trimmed by 4 bases and the J gene end by 1 base; junction bases not matched to a gene: 15. CDR3 length equals 19 residues. Germline V gene sequence: CDR1 SGHNT, CDR2 YENEEA. The CDR3 coding sequence is TGTGCCAGCAGCTCCCGGTTCGGCACAGGGGGCTTTGGCACAGATACGCAGTATTTT. Translation: CASSSRFGTGGFGTDTQYF.

The chain couples TRBV13 to TRBJ1-5, with D hard to call. CDR1 and CDR2 from the germline V gene are PRHDT and FYEKMQ (reference sequence). V shed 2 bases and J shed 4 bases, with 9 bases lying between them. This CDR3 region has 14 residues. Here the CDR3 reads CASSLSSDNQPQHF. DNA of the CDR3: TGTGCCAGCAGCTTATCCTCAGATAATCAGCCCCAGCATTTT.

The chain couples TRBV9 to TRBJ2-7; possibly TRBD2 for D (5 bases). Germline lookup yields CDR1 SGDLS and CDR2 YYNGEE. This CDR3 region has 16 residues. Deletions cut 0 bases from V and 4 bases from J, with 17 bases between. The CDR3 nucleotides are TGTGCCAGCAGCGTAGCTAGCAGAACCCAGGCGTACGAGCAGTACTTC. Amino acid sequence: CASSVASRTQAYEQYF.

V usage is TRBV5-1 and J usage is TRBJ2-7; D possibly corresponds to TRBD1 (5 bases). Germline CDR1 is SGHRS and CDR2 is YFSETQ. Trimming removed 4 bases from V and 0 bases from J, with 14 bases in between. CDR3 length: 15 residues. This CDR3 is CASSLGAGSSYEQYF. CDR3 sequence (DNA): TGCGCCAGCAGCCTTGGGGCCGGAAGCTCCTACGAGCAGTACTTC.

V gene TRBV9 combines with J gene TRBJ2-7, with 8 bases lining up with TRBD2. The germline gives CDR1 SGDLS, CDR2 YYNGEE. The CDR3 is 14 amino acids. V dropped 0 bases and J dropped 6; count of bases not matched to a gene: 5. The CDR3 nucleotides read TGTGCCAGCAGCGTAGCAGCGGGAGCGGGCGAGCAGTACTTC. Its protein product is CASSVAAGAGEQYF.

The chain carries TRBV29-1 and TRBJ1-2; D uncertain. The V end was cut by 3 bases, the J end by 3 bases, with 5 bases between. The CDR3 contains 11 residues. CDR1 and CDR2 from the germline V gene are SQVTM and ANQGSEA. The DNA of the CDR3 is TGCAGCGTTGAGGCAGACTATGGCTACACCTTC. This encodes CSVEADYGYTF.

This chain links TRBV2 with TRBJ2-7; possible D gene TRBD2, 6 bases. The germline CDR1 and CDR2 sequences are SNHLY and FYNNEI. Trimming took 4 bases from V and 3 from J, leaving 10 bases between them. The CDR3 has 13 amino acids. CDR3 region: CASSGVDYYEQYF. As DNA, the CDR3 is TGTGCCAGCAGTGGGGTGGACTACTACGAGCAGTACTTC.

As DNA, the CDR3 is TGTGCCAGCAGCTTCACGCGGGACTCTGGAAACACCATATATTTT. It yields the protein CASSFTRDSGNTIYF. V and J are TRBV11-2 and TRBJ1-3; D not certain. The germline V gene encodes CDR1 SGHAT and CDR2 FQNNGV. Trimming pared 3 bases from V and 0 bases from J, leaving 9 bases between. CDR3 length: 15 amino acids. Supplemented by reference TRBV11-2 and TRBJ1-3, the full variable domain reads EAGVAQSPRYKIIEKRQSVAFWCNPISGHATLYWYQQILGQGPKLLIQFQNNGVVDDSQLPKDRFSAERLKGVDSTLKIQPAKLEDSAVYLCASSFTRDSGNTIYFGEGSWLTVV.

J is TRBJ2-3 and V is TRBV25-1; 7 nucleotides line up with TRBD1. V was pared by 2 bases and J by 2 bases, with 1 base of the junction left unmatched. Germline loops: CDR1 MGHDK, CDR2 SYGVNS. This CDR3 comprises 14 residues. Here the CDR3 reads CASSETGVTDTQYF. The CDR3 DNA sequence: TGTGCCAGCAGTGAAACAGGGGTCACAGATACGCAGTATTTT.

This chain links TRBV29-1 with TRBJ1-1; perhaps TRBD1 as D (5 bases). This CDR3 spans 13 amino acids. The germline CDR1 and CDR2 sequences are SQVTM and ANQGSEA. V lost 3 bases and J lost 5, with 13 bases in between. The DNA for the CDR3 is TGCAGCGTTGAGGGGGGGGATCTGACTGAAGCTTTCTTT. Encoded protein: CSVEGGDLTEAFF.

This clone was detected only once. J is TRBJ2-1 and V is TRBV4-2; 10 nucleotides match TRBD2. CDR1 and CDR2 from the germline V gene are LGHNA and YNFKEQ. This CDR3 region has 16 residues. Germline trimming cut 5 bases from V and 4 bases from J; bases unmatched to any gene: 8. Here the CDR3 reads CASSGELAGSYNEQFF. Written as DNA, the CDR3 is TGTGCCAGCAGCGGTGAACTAGCGGGATCTTACAATGAGCAGTTCTTC.